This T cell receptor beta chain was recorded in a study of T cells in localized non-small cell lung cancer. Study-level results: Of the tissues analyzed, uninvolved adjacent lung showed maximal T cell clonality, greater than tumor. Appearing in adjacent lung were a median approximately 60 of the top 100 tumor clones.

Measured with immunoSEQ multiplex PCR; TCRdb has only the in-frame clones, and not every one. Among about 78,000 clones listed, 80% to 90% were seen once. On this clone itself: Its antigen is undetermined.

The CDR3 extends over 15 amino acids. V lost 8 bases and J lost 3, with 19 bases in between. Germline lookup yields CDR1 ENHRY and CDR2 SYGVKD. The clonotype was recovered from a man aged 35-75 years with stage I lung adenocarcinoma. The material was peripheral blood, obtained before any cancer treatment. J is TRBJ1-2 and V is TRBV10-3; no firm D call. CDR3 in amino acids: CAIRPSGQEYYGYTF. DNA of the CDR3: TGTGCCATCCGTCCCAGCGGTCAGGAATACTATGGCTACACCTTC.